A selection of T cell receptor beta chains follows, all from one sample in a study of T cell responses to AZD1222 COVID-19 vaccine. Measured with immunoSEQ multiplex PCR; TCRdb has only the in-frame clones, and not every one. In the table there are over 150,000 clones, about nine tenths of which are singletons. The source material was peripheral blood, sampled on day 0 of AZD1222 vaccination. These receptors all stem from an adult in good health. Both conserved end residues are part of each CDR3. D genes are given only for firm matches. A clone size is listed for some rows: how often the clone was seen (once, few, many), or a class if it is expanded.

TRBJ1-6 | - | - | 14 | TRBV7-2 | CASSLVEGNSPLHF | TGTGCCAGCAGCTTAGTAGAAGGGAATTCACCCCTCCACTTT
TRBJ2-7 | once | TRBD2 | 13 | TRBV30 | CAWSVAGVGEQYF | TGTGCCTGGAGTGTTGCGGGAGTTGGTGAGCAGTACTTC
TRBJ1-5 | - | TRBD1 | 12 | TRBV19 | CARGLLNQPQHF | TGTGCGAGGGGGCTTCTGAATCAGCCCCAGCATTTT
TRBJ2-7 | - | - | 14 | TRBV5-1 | CASSLGPGTYEQYF | TGCGCCAGCAGCTTGGGTCCCGGGACCTACGAGCAGTACTTC
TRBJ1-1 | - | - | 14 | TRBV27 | CASSPENTNTEAFF | TGTGCCAGCAGCCCCGAAAACACCAACACTGAAGCTTTCTTT
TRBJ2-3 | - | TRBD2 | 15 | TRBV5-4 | CASSLQASGGDTQYF | TGTGCCAGCAGCTTACAAGCTAGCGGGGGAGATACGCAGTATTTT
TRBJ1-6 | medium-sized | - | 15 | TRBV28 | CASGSLLGGGSPLHF | TGTGCCAGCGGGTCTCTTTTGGGGGGCGGTTCACCCCTCCACTTT
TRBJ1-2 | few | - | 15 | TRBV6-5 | CASSRPGTYEKGYTF | TGTGCCAGCAGCAGACCGGGGACATACGAAAAGGGCTACACCTTC
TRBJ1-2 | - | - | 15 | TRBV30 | CAWSVQDRKNYGYTF | TGTGCCTGGAGTGTACAAGACAGAAAGAACTATGGCTACACCTTC
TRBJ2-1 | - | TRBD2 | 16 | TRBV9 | CASSASSGTSGREQFF | TGTGCCAGCAGCGCGTCCTCCGGGACTAGCGGGAGGGAGCAGTTCTTC
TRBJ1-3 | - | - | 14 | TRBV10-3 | CAITDSASGNTIYF | TGTGCCATCACCGACAGCGCCTCTGGAAACACCATATATTTT
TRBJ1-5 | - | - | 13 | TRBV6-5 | CASSPSPNQPQHF | TGTGCCAGCAGTCCCAGTCCCAATCAGCCCCAGCATTTT
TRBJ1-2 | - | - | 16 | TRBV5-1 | CATQPGGGYQIYGYTF | TGCGCCACCCAGCCGGGGGGCGGGTATCAGATCTATGGCTACACCTTC
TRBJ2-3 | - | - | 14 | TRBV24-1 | CATSDYSATDTQYF | TGTGCCACCAGTGATTATAGCGCAACAGATACGCAGTATTTT
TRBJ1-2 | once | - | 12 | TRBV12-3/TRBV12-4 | CASSLRGYGYTF | TGTGCCAGCAGTTTAAGGGGCTATGGCTACACCTTC
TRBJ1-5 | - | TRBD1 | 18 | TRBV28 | CASKISRDRGSSNQPQHF | TGTGCCAGCAAGATTAGCCGGGACAGGGGGTCGAGCAATCAGCCCCAGCATTTT
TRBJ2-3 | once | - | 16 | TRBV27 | CASSLSGDRTTDTQYF | TGTGCCAGCAGTTTATCTGGGGACCGCACCACAGATACGCAGTATTTT